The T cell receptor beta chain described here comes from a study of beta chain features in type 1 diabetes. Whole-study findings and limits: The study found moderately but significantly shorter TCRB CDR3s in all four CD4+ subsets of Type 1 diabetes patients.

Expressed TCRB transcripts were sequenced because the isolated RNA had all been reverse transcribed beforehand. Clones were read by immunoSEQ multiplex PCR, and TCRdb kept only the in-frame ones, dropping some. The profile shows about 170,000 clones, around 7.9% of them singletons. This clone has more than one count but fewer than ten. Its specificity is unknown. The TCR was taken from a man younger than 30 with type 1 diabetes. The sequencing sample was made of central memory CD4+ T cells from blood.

In nucleotides, the CDR3 is TGTGCCAGCATGGGGCCCCTGGGCGAGCAGTACTTC. This translates into CASMGPLGEQYF. The chain carries TRBV19 and TRBJ2-7; weak D call: TRBD1 (5 bases). Germline lookup yields CDR1 LNHDA and CDR2 SQIVND (reference sequence). V was trimmed by 9 bases and J by 6 bases, leaving 15 bases between them. The CDR3 is 12 amino acids. Based on the CDR3 plus reference TRBV19 and TRBJ2-7, the full variable domain is DGGITQSPKYLFRKEGQNVTLSCEQNLNHDAMYWYRQDPGQGLRLIYYSQIVNDFQKGDIAEGYSVSREKKESFPLTVTSAQKNPTAFYLCASMGPLGEQYFGPGTRLTVT.